What follows are 18 T cell receptor beta chains derived from one specimen sequenced in a study of blood T cell repertoires in COVID-19. The repertoire was sequenced with immunoSEQ multiplex PCR; TCRdb's copy has only in-frame clones and lacks some. The table shows about 430,000 clones, with roughly 84% occurring only once. What was sequenced was PBMCs or T cells enriched from blood (not recorded which). The receptor source for this set is a woman younger than 30 who had been exposed to COVID-19.

The CDR3 nucleotides read TGCGCCAGCAGCCAAGATCTTCCCTTGTCAGGGGGGAACATTCAGTACTTC. It specifies CASSQDLPLSGGNIQYF. This chain uses TRBV4-1 with TRBJ2-4; perhaps TRBD1 as D (7 bases). Looked up from germline, CDR1 is MGHRA and CDR2 is YSYEKL. The length of the CDR3 is 17 residues. V was pared by 0 bases and J by 7 bases, with 19 bases between.

This clone was counted many times. CDR3: CASSDSSGNYEQYF. CDR3 DNA: TGTGCCAGCAGCGATTCTAGCGGGAACTACGAGCAGTACTTC. This chain joins TRBV5-4 and TRBJ2-7; TRBD2 matches 9 bases. The germline gives CDR1 SGHNT, CDR2 YYREEE (reference sequence). This CDR3 has 14 residues. V lost 4 bases, J lost 3 bases, and 5 bases stayed unmatched.

This rearrangement joins TRBV7-2 to TRBJ2-7, with TRBD2 matching over 8 bases. This CDR3 is built from 16 residues. After removal of 4 bases from V and 3 bases from J, the junction contained 11 bases not matched to a gene. Germline V gene sequence: CDR1 SGHTA, CDR2 FQGNSA. CDR3 region: CASSSGGTRVFYEQYF. CDR3 DNA sequence: TGTGCCAGCAGCTCCGGAGGGACTAGGGTCTTCTACGAGCAGTACTTC.

This clone was counted only a few times. The chain uses TRBV6-6 and TRBJ2-5, with D possibly matching TRBD2 (6 bases). Germline V gene data show CDR1 as MNHNY and CDR2 as SVGAGI (reference sequence). There are 14 residues in the CDR3. The ends were cut back, 2 bases at V and 5 bases at J, with 12 bases in the middle. The CDR3 coding sequence is TGTGCCAGCAGTTACGGGAGGCTTGGGGAGACCCAGTACTTC. The encoded protein is CASSYGRLGETQYF.

This chain joins TRBV7-2 and TRBJ2-6; perhaps TRBD2 as D (6 bases). V was pared by 5 bases and J by 0 bases, with 17 bases between. From germline, CDR1 is SGHTA and CDR2 FQGNSA. The length of the CDR3 is 18 residues. CDR3 sequence: CASSGVSGASSGANVLTF. The CDR3 nucleotides read TGTGCCAGCAGCGGTGTTAGCGGTGCGTCCTCTGGGGCCAACGTCCTGACTTTC.

V usage is TRBV24-1 and J usage is TRBJ2-2; 8 nucleotides match TRBD1. CDR1 and CDR2 from the germline V gene are KGHDR and SFDVKD. V lost 3 bases to trimming and J lost 5 bases; unmatched junction nucleotides: 4. The CDR3 is 15 amino acids. The CDR3 coding sequence is TGTGCCACCAGTGATCCCAGGGGGCGGACCGGGGAGCTGTTTTTT. Translated, it gives CATSDPRGRTGELFF.

The rearrangement uses TRBV7-9 and TRBJ1-2, with 7 bases identical to TRBD1. This CDR3 is 14 amino acids long. V was pared by 5 bases and J by 4 bases, with 7 bases of the junction left unmatched. Germline assignment: CDR1 SEHNR and CDR2 FQNEAQ (reference sequence). The CDR3 loop reads CASSPTGTAYGYTF. In DNA form, the CDR3 reads TGTGCCAGCAGCCCCACTGGGACAGCCTATGGCTACACCTTC.

The rearrangement joins TRBV6-1 to TRBJ2-7, with 7 bases matching TRBD1. The CDR3 is 15 residues long. The V and J ends lost 1 base and 4 bases, in that order; junction bases with no gene match: 7. Germline lookup yields CDR1 MNHNS and CDR2 SASEGT. DNA of the CDR3: TGTGCCAGCAGTGAAGGTGGGACAGTACTTTACGAGCAGTACTTC. Translation: CASSEGGTVLYEQYF.

The rearrangement uses TRBV3-1 (or the pseudogene TRBV3-2) and TRBJ1-4; weak D call: TRBD1 (5 bases). This CDR3 has 11 amino acids. Germline V lookup: CDR1 LGHDT, CDR2 YNNKEL (reference sequence). V was clipped by 3 bases and J by 16 bases, with 12 bases between them. The CDR3 spells CASSQGGDPFF. The CDR3 bases are TGTGCCAGCAGCCAGGGGGGGGATCCGTTTTTT.

This chain connects TRBV7-2 to TRBJ1-3; unclear D gene. The CDR3 covers 16 residues. V lost 2 bases and J 1 base, leaving 12 bases between the germline ends. Germline V lookup: CDR1 SGHTA, CDR2 FQGNSA. DNA for the CDR3: TGTGCCAGCAGCTTAATAGTCGGGGTTTCTGGAAACACCATATATTTT. Its protein product is CASSLIVGVSGNTIYF.

This chain uses TRBV18 with TRBJ2-2; unclear D gene. V dropped 3 bases and J dropped 0 bases, with 8 bases sitting between them. This CDR3 is built from 15 residues. Germline V gene sequence: CDR1 KGHSH, CDR2 LQKENI. The DNA for the CDR3 is TGTGCCAGCTCACCGACAACGTCGAACACCGGGGAGCTGTTTTTT. Residues: CASSPTTSNTGELFF.

The genes are TRBV28 and TRBJ2-3; D gene ambiguous. Trimming took 6 bases from V and 6 from J, leaving 16 bases between them. The V gene's germline CDR1 is MDHEN and CDR2 SYDVKM. This CDR3 contains 14 residues. CDR3 coding DNA: TGTGCCAGCAGCTCCAGCGCCCCTCGTGATACGCAGTATTTT. It codes for CASSSSAPRDTQYF.

This clone was counted a few times. CDR3 nucleotides: TGTGCCAGCAGCTTACCTTACAGGGGATCCTATGGCTACACCTTC. Translation gives CASSLPYRGSYGYTF. The chain uses TRBV7-2 and TRBJ1-2; 7 nucleotides match TRBD1. Germline lookup yields CDR1 SGHTA and CDR2 FQGNSA. The CDR3 has 15 amino acids. The junction had 7 bases not matched to a gene; V was cut back by 2 bases and J by 4 bases.

This clone was seen once. The rearrangement links TRBV28 to TRBJ1-3; 7 bases line up with TRBD1. Germline lookup yields CDR1 MDHEN and CDR2 SYDVKM. The J segment lost 0 bases and the V segment lost 5 bases, leaving 4 bases of the junction unmatched. The CDR3 is 15 amino acids. Here the CDR3 reads CASSPDRVSGNTIYF. The DNA of the CDR3 is TGTGCCAGCAGTCCTGACAGGGTCTCTGGAAACACCATATATTTT.

The CDR3 coding sequence is TGTGCCAGCAGGTCAGGGGTCCCCTATGGCTACACCTTC. Amino acid sequence: CASRSGVPYGYTF. The chain employs TRBV6-1 and TRBJ1-2; D may be TRBD1 (6 bases). The CDR3 has 13 amino acids. V gave up 6 bases and J gave up 4 bases, with 12 bases separating them. The germline V gene has CDR1 MNHNS and CDR2 SASEGT.

This clone was observed a few times. The chain combines TRBV2 with TRBJ2-7; no definite D call. The V end lost 4 bases, the J end lost 5 bases, and 3 bases lay between the germline ends. The CDR3 is made up of 10 amino acids. The germline V gene has CDR1 SNHLY and CDR2 FYNNEI. The CDR3 coding sequence is TGTGCCAGCAGTGCTAACGAGCAGTACTTC. It is translated as CASSANEQYF.

The table lists this clone with a count of one. This chain connects TRBV7-9 to TRBJ2-1; D is possibly TRBD1 (5 bases). Germline V CDR1 and CDR2: SEHNR, FQNEAQ (reference sequence). This CDR3 contains 13 residues. Trimming took off 5 bases at V and 7 bases at J, with 12 bases between the two ends. CDR3 nucleotides: TGTGCCAGCAGCCCCCTGGGGCCGAATGAGCAGTTCTTC. This translates into CASSPLGPNEQFF.

V is TRBV7-2 and J is TRBJ2-3, with D possibly TRBD2 on 7 matching bases. The V gene lost 0 bases and the J gene lost 2 bases, with 12 bases spanning the gap. There are 16 residues in the CDR3. Germline values: CDR1 SGHTA, CDR2 FQGNSA. The CDR3 loop reads CASSLAGGPVTDTQYF. In nucleotides, the CDR3 is TGTGCCAGCAGCTTAGCGGGGGGGCCTGTCACAGATACGCAGTATTTT.